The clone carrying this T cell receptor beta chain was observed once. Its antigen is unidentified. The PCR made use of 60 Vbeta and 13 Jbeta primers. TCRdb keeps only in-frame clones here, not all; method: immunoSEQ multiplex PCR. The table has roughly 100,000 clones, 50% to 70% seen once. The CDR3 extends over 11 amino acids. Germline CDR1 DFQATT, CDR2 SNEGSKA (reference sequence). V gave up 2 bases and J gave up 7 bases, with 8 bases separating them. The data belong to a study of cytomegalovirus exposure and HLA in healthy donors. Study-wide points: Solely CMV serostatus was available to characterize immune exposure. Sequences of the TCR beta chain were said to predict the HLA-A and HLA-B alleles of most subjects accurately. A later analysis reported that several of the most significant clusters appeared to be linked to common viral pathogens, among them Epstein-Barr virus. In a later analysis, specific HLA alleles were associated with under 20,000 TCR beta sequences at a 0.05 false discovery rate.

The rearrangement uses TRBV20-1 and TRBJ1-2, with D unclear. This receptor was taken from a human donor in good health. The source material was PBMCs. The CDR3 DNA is TGCAGTGCTAGAAGAGGTGTTGGCTACACCTTC. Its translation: CSARRGVGYTF.